The subject of this entry is one T cell receptor beta chain. Measured with immunoSEQ multiplex PCR; TCRdb has only the in-frame clones, and not every one. The table has 250,000 to 300,000 clones, under 90% seen once. This entry comes from a study of blood T cell repertoires in COVID-19. V was clipped by 5 bases and J by 9 bases; unmatched bases: 7. CDR3 length: 15 amino acids. The germline V gene has CDR1 MNHEY and CDR2 SVGAGI. This clonotype originated in a middle-aged woman who had recovered from COVID-19. Sequencing was done on a sample of PBMCs or T cells enriched from blood (not recorded which). The chain has TRBV6-5 and TRBJ2-1; 13 bases map to TRBD2. The CDR3 here is CASSTRLAGGREQFF. The CDR3 DNA sequence: TGTGCCAGCAGTACACGACTAGCGGGAGGTCGTGAGCAGTTCTTC.